This T cell receptor beta chain stems from a study of human T cells and chemical hapten exposure. Study as a whole: Patch tests applied 0.01% DPC to the upper back and were scored after 6 days.

Per germline, CDR1 SGHAT and CDR2 FQNNGV. This CDR3 has 12 residues. V was pared by 3 bases and J by 5 bases, with 6 bases between. During construction of the library, unique molecular identifiers were attached to individual cDNA molecules for quantitative, reproducible TCR counting. Each CDR3 protein is one row after TCRdb ran MiXCR on the RACE reads. Altogether roughly 120,000 distinct CDR3 sequences are present, roughly an eighth being singletons, with the ten largest covering about 0.9%. Only a few counts were recorded for this clonotype. Time point: patch test 1, 2 weeks after DPC sensitization. Treatment in this sample: therapeutic diphenylcyclopropenone sensitization with weekly scalp DPC.

This sequence joins TRBV11-2 and TRBJ2-3, with unresolved D. This sequence was found in a man aged 18 to 29 with alopecia areata. Some clones in this sample may be carry-over from other donors' samples. The sample consisted of whole blood, taken in connection with sensitization to the hapten diphenylcyclopropenone (DPC). Written as DNA, the CDR3 is TGTGCCAGCAGCTTCCTTAGAGATACGCAGTATTTT. It codes for CASSFLRDTQYF.